Given below is one TCR beta chain in context. Some clones are missing from TCRdb's copy, which holds only in-frame ones; the method was immunoSEQ multiplex PCR. The table shows hundreds of thousands of clones, with around nine tenths occurring only once. The ends were cut back, 5 bases at V and 8 bases at J, with 10 bases in the middle. CDR1 SGHTA and CDR2 FQGNSA come from the germline V gene. The length of the CDR3 is 13 residues. The data originate from a study of blood T cell repertoires in COVID-19. The wider study: PBMCs, B-cell-depleted T cells, or T cells were the source of the cDNA or gDNA that made up the material.

This receptor was obtained from a man younger than 35 with COVID-19, enrolled during active disease. The chain uses TRBV7-2 and TRBJ1-6, with no clear D. Sequences were obtained from peripheral blood. The CDR3 region is CASSRGYYSPLHF. For the CDR3, the DNA is TGTGCCAGCAGCCGAGGGTATTATTCACCCCTCCACTTT. The full variable domain, rest sourced from reference TRBV7-2 and TRBJ1-6, is GAGVSQSPSNKVTEKGKDVELRCDPISGHTALYWYRQSLGQGLEFLIYFQGNSAPDKSGLPSDRFSAERTGGSVSTLTIQRTQQEDSAVYLCASSRGYYSPLHFGNGTRLTVT.